The clone carrying this T cell receptor (beta chain) appeared many times. The V gene end was trimmed by 4 bases and the J gene end by 0 bases; junction bases not matched to a gene: 6. Germline V gene lookup returns CDR1 MDHEN and CDR2 SYDVKM. The CDR3 consists of 17 residues. TCR beta CDR3 sequences were amplified from RNA transcripts. Initially, a first-round RT-PCR of the TCR CDR3 employed the HTBI primer set. TCRdb re-derived calls from the multiplex PCR reads in MiXCR, one entry per CDR3 protein. The data hold about 360,000 distinct CDR3 sequences, with 13% observed a single time. The sample originates from a study of T cells in Graves' hyperthyroidism and ophthalmopathy. Graves' hyperthyroidism was deemed stable absent ophthalmopathy progression within 18 months. Patients aged 18 to 65 with hyperthyroidism were newly diagnosed, with duration under 2 months.

The chain carries TRBV28 and TRBJ1-4, with TRBD1 identical over 9 bases. The sample consisted of blood. The TCR comes from a woman between 18 and 29 years old with Graves' hyperthyroidism. The CDR3 reads CASSSGQGTSTNEKLFF. The CDR3 DNA sequence: TGTGCCAGCAGTTCAGGACAGGGGACATCAACTAATGAAAAACTGTTTTTT.